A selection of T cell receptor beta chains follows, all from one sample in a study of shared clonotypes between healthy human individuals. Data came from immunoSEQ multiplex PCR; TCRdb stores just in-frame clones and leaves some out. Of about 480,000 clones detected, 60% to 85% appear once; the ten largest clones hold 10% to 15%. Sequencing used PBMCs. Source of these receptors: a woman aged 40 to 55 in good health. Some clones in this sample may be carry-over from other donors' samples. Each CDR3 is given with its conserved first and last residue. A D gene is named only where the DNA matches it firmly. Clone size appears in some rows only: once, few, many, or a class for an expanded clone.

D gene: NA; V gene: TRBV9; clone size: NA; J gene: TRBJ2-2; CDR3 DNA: TGTGCCAGCAGCCTCGACGGAACCTCGAACACCGGGGAGCTGTTTTTT; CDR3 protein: CASSLDGTSNTGELFF
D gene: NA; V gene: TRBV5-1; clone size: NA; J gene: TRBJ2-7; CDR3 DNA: TGCGCCAGCAGCTTGGATTCTCTGAACTCCTACGAGCAGTACTTC; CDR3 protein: CASSLDSLNSYEQYF
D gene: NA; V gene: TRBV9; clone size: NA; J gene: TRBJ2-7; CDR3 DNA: TGTGCCAGCAGCGTAGGGTGGCGGCCTTCCTACGAGCAGTACTTC; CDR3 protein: CASSVGWRPSYEQYF
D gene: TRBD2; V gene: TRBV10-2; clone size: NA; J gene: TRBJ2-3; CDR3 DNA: TGCGCCAGCAGTGAAGCGGGAGGGCCTCCAGATACGCAGTATTTT; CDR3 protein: CASSEAGGPPDTQYF
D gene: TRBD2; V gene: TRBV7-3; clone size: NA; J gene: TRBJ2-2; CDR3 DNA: TGTGCCAGCAGCTCTGGACTAGCGAACACCGGGGAGCTGTTTTTT; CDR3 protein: CASSSGLANTGELFF
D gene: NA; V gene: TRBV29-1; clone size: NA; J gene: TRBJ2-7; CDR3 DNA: TGCAGCGTTGAACTGAACAACTACGAGCAGTACTTC; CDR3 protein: CSVELNNYEQYF
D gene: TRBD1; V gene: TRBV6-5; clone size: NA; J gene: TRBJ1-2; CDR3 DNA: TGTGCCAGCAGTTACCGGACAGGGGGGAACTATGGCTACACCTTC; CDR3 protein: CASSYRTGGNYGYTF
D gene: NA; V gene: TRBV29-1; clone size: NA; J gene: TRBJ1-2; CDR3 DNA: TGCAGCGTTGATTATCAGAGCAACTATGGCTACACCTTC; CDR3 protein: CSVDYQSNYGYTF
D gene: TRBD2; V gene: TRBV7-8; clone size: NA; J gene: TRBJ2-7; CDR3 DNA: TGTGCCAGCAGCTTTCACGTAGACGGACTAGCGCTCGAGCAGTACTTC; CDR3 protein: CASSFHVDGLALEQYF
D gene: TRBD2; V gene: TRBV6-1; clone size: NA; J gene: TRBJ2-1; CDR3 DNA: TGTGCCAGCAGTGAAGCCTGGGAGGGATACAATGAGCAGTTCTTC; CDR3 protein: CASSEAWEGYNEQFF
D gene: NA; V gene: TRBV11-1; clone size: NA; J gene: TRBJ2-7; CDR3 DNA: TGTGCCAGCAGCTACCATAACGAGCAGTACTTC; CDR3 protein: CASSYHNEQYF
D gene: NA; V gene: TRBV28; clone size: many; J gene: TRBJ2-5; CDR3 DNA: TGTGCCAGCAGTTTCCCCCACCGGAGGGAGACCCAGTACTTC; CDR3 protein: CASSFPHRRETQYF
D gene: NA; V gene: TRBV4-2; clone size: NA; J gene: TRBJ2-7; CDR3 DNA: TGTGCCAGCAGCCAAGATCGTAACGAGCAGTACTTC; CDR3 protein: CASSQDRNEQYF
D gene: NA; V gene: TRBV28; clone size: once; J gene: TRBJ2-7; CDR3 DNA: TGTGCCAGCCAGGACTCGTTCTACGAGCAGTACTTC; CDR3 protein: CASQDSFYEQYF
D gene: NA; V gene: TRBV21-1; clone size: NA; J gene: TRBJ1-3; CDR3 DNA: TGTGCCAGCAGCAAACAAACGGCTGGAAACACCATATATTTT; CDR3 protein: CASSKQTAGNTIYF
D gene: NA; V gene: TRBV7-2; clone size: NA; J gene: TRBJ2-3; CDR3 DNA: TGTGCCAGCAGCCGCGGGGTGGGACTGAAGACAGATACGCAGTATTTT; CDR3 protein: CASSRGVGLKTDTQYF
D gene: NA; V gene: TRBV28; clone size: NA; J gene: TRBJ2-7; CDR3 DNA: TGTGCCAGCAGTTTAGAGCAATACGAGCAGTACTTC; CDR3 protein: CASSLEQYEQYF
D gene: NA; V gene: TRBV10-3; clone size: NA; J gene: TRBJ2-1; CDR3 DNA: TGTGCCATCAGTGAGGCCGACAATGAGCAGTTCTTC; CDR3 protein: CAISEADNEQFF
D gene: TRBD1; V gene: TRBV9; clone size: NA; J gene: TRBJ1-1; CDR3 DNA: TGTGCCAGCAACAAACAGGGGGACACTGAAGCTTTCTTT; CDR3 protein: CASNKQGDTEAFF
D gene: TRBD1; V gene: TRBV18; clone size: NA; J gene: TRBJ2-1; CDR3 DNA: TGTGCCAGCTCACCGGGACAGGGTGGCAATGAGCAGTTCTTC; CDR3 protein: CASSPGQGGNEQFF
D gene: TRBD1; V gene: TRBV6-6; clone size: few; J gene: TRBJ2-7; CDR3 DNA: TGTGCCAGCAGTTACTCGACAGGGGAGCAGTACTTC; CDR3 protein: CASSYSTGEQYF
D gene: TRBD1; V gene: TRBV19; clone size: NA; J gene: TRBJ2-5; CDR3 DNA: TGTGCCAGTAGTATAGGGCAGGGGGCGTTTAAGACCCAGTACTTC; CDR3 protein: CASSIGQGAFKTQYF
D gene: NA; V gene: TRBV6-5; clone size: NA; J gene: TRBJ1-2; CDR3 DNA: TGTGCGTCCCGGGTAGCGGGGGGCATGCCCGATGGCTACACCTTC; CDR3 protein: CASRVAGGMPDGYTF
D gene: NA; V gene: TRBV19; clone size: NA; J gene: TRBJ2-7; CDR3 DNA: TGTGCCAGTAGTAATACAGGGTTCGTGGTTCGGGACGAGCAGTACTTC; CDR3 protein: CASSNTGFVVRDEQYF
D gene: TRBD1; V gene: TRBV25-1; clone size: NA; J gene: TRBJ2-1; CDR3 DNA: TGTGCCAGCAGTGATTCTACAAGGACAGGGGGCAATGAGCAGTTCTTC; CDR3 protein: CASSDSTRTGGNEQFF
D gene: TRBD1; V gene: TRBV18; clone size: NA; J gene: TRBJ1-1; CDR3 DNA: TGTGCCAGCTCGCGACAGGGGTCGTTCTCTGAAGCTTTCTTT; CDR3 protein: CASSRQGSFSEAFF
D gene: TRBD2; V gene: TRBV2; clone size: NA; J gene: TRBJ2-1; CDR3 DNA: TGTGCCAGCAGGCCCGGGACTAGCGTTGGTAATGAGCAGTTCTTC; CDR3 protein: CASRPGTSVGNEQFF
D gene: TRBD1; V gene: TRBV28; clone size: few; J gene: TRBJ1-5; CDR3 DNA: TGTGCCAGCAGTTTAGGGGTCAGGGGGAATCAGCCCCAGCATTTT; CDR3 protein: CASSLGVRGNQPQHF
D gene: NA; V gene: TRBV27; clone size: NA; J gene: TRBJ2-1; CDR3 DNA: TGTGCCAGCAGTTTAAGGCGGGAAGGGTCCTACAATGAGCAGTTCTTC; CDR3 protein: CASSLRREGSYNEQFF
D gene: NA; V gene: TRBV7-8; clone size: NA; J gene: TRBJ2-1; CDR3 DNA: TGTGCCAGCAGCTTTGGAGGGTATGGGGGAGAGCGATACAATGAGCAGTTCTTC; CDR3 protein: CASSFGGYGGERYNEQFF
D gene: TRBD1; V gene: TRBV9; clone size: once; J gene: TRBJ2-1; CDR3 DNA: TGTGCCAGCAGCGTCGGGGACAGGGGGTATGATGAGCAGTTCTTC; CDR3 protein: CASSVGDRGYDEQFF
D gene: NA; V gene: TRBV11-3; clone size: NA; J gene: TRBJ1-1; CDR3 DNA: TGTGCCAGCAGCCTCCCCCGGGGGGAAGCTTTCTTT; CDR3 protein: CASSLPRGEAFF
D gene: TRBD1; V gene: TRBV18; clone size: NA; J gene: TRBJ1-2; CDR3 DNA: TGTGCCAGCTCACCAAGGGGACAGGCCGGTGGTAAAGGCTGCACCTTC; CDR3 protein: CASSPRGQAGGKGCTF
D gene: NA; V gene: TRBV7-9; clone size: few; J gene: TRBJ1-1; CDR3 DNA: TGTGCCAGCAGCTTTAAGGGACCGCGTTCTGAAGCTTTCTTT; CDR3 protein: CASSFKGPRSEAFF
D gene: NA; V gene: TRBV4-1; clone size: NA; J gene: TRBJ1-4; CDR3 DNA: TGCGCCAGCAGCCAAGAGGTGGTAGTTACCACGGGAAAACTGTTTTTT; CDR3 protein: CASSQEVVVTTGKLFF
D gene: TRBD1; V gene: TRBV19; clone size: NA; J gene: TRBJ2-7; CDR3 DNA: TGTGCCAGTAGTTCGGGACAGGTATACGAGCAGTACTTC; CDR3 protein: CASSSGQVYEQYF
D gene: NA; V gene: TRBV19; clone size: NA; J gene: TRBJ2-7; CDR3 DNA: TGTGCCAGTAGTATAGGTCGACAGTCCTACGAGCAGTACTTC; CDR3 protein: CASSIGRQSYEQYF
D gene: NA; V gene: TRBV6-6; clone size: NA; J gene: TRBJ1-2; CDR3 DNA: TGTGCCAGCAGTTACTCCATTGCTAGCTATGGCTACACCTTC; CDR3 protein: CASSYSIASYGYTF
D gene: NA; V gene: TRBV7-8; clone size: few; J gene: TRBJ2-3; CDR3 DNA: TGTGCCAGCAGTCTCCAGGGTACAGATACGCAGTATTTT; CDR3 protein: CASSLQGTDTQYF
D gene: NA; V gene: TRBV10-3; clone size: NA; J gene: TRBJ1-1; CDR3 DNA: TGTGCCATCAGTGATGTGTTCATCATGGTGAACACTGAAGCTTTCTTT; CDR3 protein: CAISDVFIMVNTEAFF
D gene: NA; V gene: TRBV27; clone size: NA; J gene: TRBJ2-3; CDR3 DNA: TGTGCCAGCAGCTTCCGAGAGGCAGATACGCAGTATTTT; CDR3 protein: CASSFREADTQYF
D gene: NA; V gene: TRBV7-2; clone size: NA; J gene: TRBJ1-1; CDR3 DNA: TGTGCCAGCACCCGGACAAATGGGGACACTGAAGCTTTCTTT; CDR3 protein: CASTRTNGDTEAFF
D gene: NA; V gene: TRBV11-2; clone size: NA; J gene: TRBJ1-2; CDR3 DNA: TGTGCCAGCACCCGTAGACCTAAGGTTACCTTC; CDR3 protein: CASTRRPKVTF
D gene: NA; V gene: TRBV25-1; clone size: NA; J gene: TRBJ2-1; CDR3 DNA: TGTGCCACCAAAAGTCCGGGGGCGGTTGAGCAGTTCTTC; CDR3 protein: CATKSPGAVEQFF
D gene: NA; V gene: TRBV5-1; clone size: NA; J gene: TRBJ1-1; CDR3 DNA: TGCGCCAGCAGCTTGGGAGGGTTGGGCACTGAAGCTTTCTTT; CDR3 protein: CASSLGGLGTEAFF
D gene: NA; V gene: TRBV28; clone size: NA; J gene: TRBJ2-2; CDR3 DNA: TGTGCGGGCAACACCGGGGAGCTGTTTTTT; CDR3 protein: CAGNTGELFF